Here is one T cell receptor (beta chain) with its context. Its antigen is still unknown. Assay: immunoSEQ multiplex PCR; the TCRdb copy retains only in-frame clones and omits some. The repertoire consists of about 110,000 clones, with about 86% occurring once and the leading ten covering around 9.9%. This entry is derived from a study of T cell responses to AZD1222 COVID-19 vaccine. Study-level findings and limits: White British people made up most donors, females outnumbered males, and clonal diversity was possibly underestimated. Spike regions recognized by vaccine-associated CD4 TCRs spanned the protein, led by 160-218 and 743-854. Reportedly, nearly half the spike-specific TCRs target unmutated variant regions. No repertoire was sampled before or during the peak T cell response, only after it.

This CDR3 is built from 15 residues. After removal of 4 bases from V and 4 bases from J, the junction contained 9 bases not matched to a gene. From germline, CDR1 is MNHEY and CDR2 SMNVEV (reference sequence). This sequence originates from an adult in good health. The chain carries TRBV27 and TRBJ1-1; 7 bases map to TRBD1. Source: peripheral blood, taken on day 0 of AZD1222 vaccination. The CDR3 sequence is CASSWAGGGSTEAFF. The CDR3 DNA follows: TGTGCCAGCAGTTGGGCAGGGGGAGGCAGCACTGAAGCTTTCTTT.